This passage covers 25 T cell receptor beta chains from one sample sequenced in a study of blood T cell repertoires in COVID-19. Only in-frame clones appear in the TCRdb table, and some are missing; sequencing was by immunoSEQ multiplex PCR. The table has about 26,000 clones, 70% to 90% seen once. Sequenced sample: peripheral blood. Source of these receptors: a human donor in a cohort sampled during active COVID-19.

V gene TRBV6-1 combines with J gene TRBJ2-5; the D gene is possibly TRBD1 (5 bases). Trimming took 3 bases from V and 2 from J, leaving 7 bases between them. Germline lookup yields CDR1 MNHNS and CDR2 SASEGT. This CDR3 is built from 13 residues. The CDR3 nucleotides are TGTGCCAGCAGTGACAGGGAACAAGAGACCCAGTACTTC. It is translated as CASSDREQETQYF.

V is TRBV3-1 (or the pseudogene TRBV3-2) and J is TRBJ2-7; 8 positions agree with TRBD1. This CDR3 has 18 amino acids. V lost 3 bases to trimming and J lost 7 bases; unmatched junction nucleotides: 20. Germline V gene sequence: CDR1 LGHDT, CDR2 YNNKEL (reference sequence). CDR3 nucleotide sequence: TGTGCCAGCAGCCATGCCCATCCAGGGGGCTCTGTATCGGGTGAGCAGTACTTC. Protein sequence: CASSHAHPGGSVSGEQYF.

This chain joins TRBV19 and TRBJ1-1, with TRBD1 identical over 10 bases. Germline-derived CDR1 and CDR2 are LNHDA and SQIVND (reference sequence). V shed 8 bases, J shed 5 bases, and the junction held 14 bases outside the gene matches. This CDR3 region has 16 residues. The CDR3, as DNA: TGTGCCAGTTCGTTGCGGGACAGGGGCACGGGGACTGAAGCTTTCTTT. This translates into CASSLRDRGTGTEAFF. Variable domain in full (rest from reference TRBV19 and TRBJ1-1): DGGITQSPKYLFRKEGQNVTLSCEQNLNHDAMYWYRQDPGQGLRLIYYSQIVNDFQKGDIAEGYSVSREKKESFPLTVTSAQKNPTAFYLCASSLRDRGTGTEAFFGQGTRLTVV.

CDR3 DNA: TGTGCCAGTAGCCTCATGGGGGGGAGCAATCAGCCCCAGCATTTT. This translates into CASSLMGGSNQPQHF. The chain recombines TRBV19 with TRBJ1-5; TRBD1 might be the D (5 bases). The ends were cut back, 6 bases at V and 1 base at J, with 13 bases in the middle. Germline CDR1 is LNHDA and CDR2 is SQIVND (reference sequence). CDR3 size: 15 residues.

The gene calls are TRBV11-2 and TRBJ2-7, with TRBD2 identical over 8 bases. V shed 6 bases, J shed 1 base, and the junction held 8 bases outside the gene matches. CDR3 length equals 15 residues. Germline values: CDR1 SGHAT, CDR2 FQNNGV. The chain's CDR3 is CASRSIAGLSYEQYF. DNA of the CDR3: TGTGCCAGCAGGTCCATAGCGGGGCTTTCCTACGAGCAGTACTTC.

The chain carries TRBV5-1 and TRBJ2-5; 11 bases agree with TRBD1. V dropped 7 bases and J dropped 3; count of bases not matched to a gene: 8. The CDR3 runs 15 residues. Germline V CDR1 and CDR2: SGHRS, YFSETQ. The CDR3 DNA follows: TGCGCCAGCTCTCTCCGGACAGGGGGCGAAGAGACCCAGTACTTC. It specifies CASSLRTGGEETQYF.

The chain has TRBV6-5 and TRBJ2-2; 7 bases agree with TRBD1. The trim removed 5 bases at V and 0 bases at J, leaving 3 bases unmatched. This CDR3 comprises 15 residues. CDR1 is MNHEY and CDR2 is SVGAGI in the germline V gene. CDR3 sequence (DNA): TGTGCCAGCAGTCACAGGGGCGCGAACACCGGGGAGCTGTTTTTT. Encoded protein: CASSHRGANTGELFF.

The genes are TRBV5-1 and TRBJ2-1; D may be TRBD1 (7 bases). CDR3 length equals 15 residues. V gave up 4 bases and J gave up 6 bases, with 17 bases separating them. From germline, CDR1 is SGHRS and CDR2 YFSETQ. CDR3 region: CASSLRQGGSNEQFF. CDR3 DNA: TGCGCCAGCAGCCTAAGACAGGGAGGATCCAATGAGCAGTTCTTC.

This clone was found a few times. J is TRBJ2-1 and V is TRBV4-2, with 9 bases that match TRBD1. The germline V gene encodes CDR1 LGHNA and CDR2 YNFKEQ. V dropped 0 bases and J dropped 6; count of bases not matched to a gene: 0. The CDR3 runs to 14 residues. The CDR3 is CASSQEQGANEQFF. The DNA of the CDR3 is TGTGCCAGCAGCCAAGAACAGGGGGCCAATGAGCAGTTCTTC.

The genes are TRBV6-5 and TRBJ1-1; weak D call: TRBD1 (6 bases). There are 14 residues in the CDR3. Germline CDR1 is MNHEY and CDR2 is SVGAGI. V was pared by 0 bases and J by 9 bases, with 14 bases between. The CDR3 DNA is TGTGCCAGCAGTTACTCCCCAGGGGCACTTCAAGCTTTCTTT. Its translation: CASSYSPGALQAFF.

The rearrangement links TRBV19 to TRBJ2-1; TRBD2 might be the D (5 bases). From germline, CDR1 is LNHDA and CDR2 SQIVND (reference sequence). V lost 0 bases to trimming and J lost 7 bases, with 19 bases between them. The CDR3 has 17 amino acids. CDR3 nucleotides: TGTGCCAGTAGTATAGATCATGGGCTAGCAATTAGTAATGAGCAGTTCTTC. It yields the protein CASSIDHGLAISNEQFF.

The V call is TRBV4-1, the J call TRBJ2-7; TRBD2 matches 12 bases. This CDR3 has 17 amino acids. Per the germline V gene, CDR1 is MGHRA and CDR2 is YSYEKL. Losses at the gene ends were 2 bases for V and 4 bases for J; bases not matched to a gene: 9. The CDR3 loop reads CASSQFLRTSGIYEQYF. Written as DNA, the CDR3 is TGCGCCAGCAGCCAATTTTTACGGACTAGCGGGATTTACGAGCAGTACTTC.

The V gene is TRBV9, the J gene TRBJ1-2; 10 positions agree with TRBD1. The germline V gene encodes CDR1 SGDLS and CDR2 YYNGEE. V trimming: 4 bases; J trimming: 4 bases; junction bases outside the gene matches: 16. This CDR3 contains 18 residues. Here the CDR3 reads CASSPDLPTGGQGYGYTF. The CDR3 nucleotides read TGTGCCAGCAGCCCCGACCTCCCGACAGGGGGCCAAGGCTATGGCTACACCTTC. The complete variable domain, with remaining parts taken from reference TRBV9 and TRBJ1-2, reads DSGVTQTPKHLITATGQRVTLRCSPRSGDLSVYWYQQSLDQGLQFLIQYYNGEERAKGNILERFSAQQFPDLHSELNLSSLELGDSALYFCASSPDLPTGGQGYGYTFGSGTRLTVV.

In its sample, this clone was seen once. DNA for the CDR3: TGTGCCAGCAAAGCAGGGCTGAACACTGAAGCTTTCTTT. Its protein product is CASKAGLNTEAFF. The chain recombines TRBV6-5 with TRBJ1-1; D might be TRBD1 (5 bases). Germline assignment: CDR1 MNHEY and CDR2 SVGAGI. This CDR3 region has 13 residues. V was trimmed by 7 bases and J by 0 bases, leaving 9 bases between them.

V gene TRBV10-1 combines with J gene TRBJ2-3; D gene uncertain. Between the trimmed V and J ends, which lost 3 bases and 3 bases, there was a span of 7 bases. The length of the CDR3 is 13 residues. Germline V gene sequence: CDR1 WNHNN, CDR2 SYGVQD (reference sequence). CDR3 sequence reads: CASSDSSTDTQYF. The CDR3 DNA reads TGCGCCAGCAGTGATTCCTCGACAGATACGCAGTATTTT.

This rearrangement joins TRBV2 to TRBJ2-1; TRBD1 agrees at 7 bases. The CDR3 loop spans 16 amino acids. CDR1 is SNHLY and CDR2 is FYNNEI in the germline V gene. With V trimmed by 6 bases and J by 3 bases, 11 bases remained unmatched. CDR3 protein: CASSGRGRDSYNEQFF. CDR3 coding DNA: TGTGCCAGCAGCGGTCGAGGTCGGGACAGCTACAATGAGCAGTTCTTC.

The chain joins TRBV27 to TRBJ1-5, with TRBD1 identical over 10 bases. The germline CDR1 and CDR2 sequences are MNHEY and SMNVEV (reference sequence). The CDR3 covers 19 residues. V was pared by 4 bases and J by 0 bases, with 12 bases of the junction left unmatched. The CDR3 region is CASSSTAGTGADSNQPQHF. The CDR3 bases are TGTGCCAGCAGTTCAACAGCCGGGACAGGGGCCGATAGCAATCAGCCCCAGCATTTT.

This rearrangement joins TRBV9 to TRBJ2-3, with D unclear. Germline V gives CDR1 SGDLS, CDR2 YYNGEE. V was clipped by 2 bases and J by 6 bases, with 4 bases between them. The CDR3 runs 11 residues. Here the CDR3 DNA reads TGTGCCAGCAGCGTTTATGATACGCAGTATTTT. Its protein is CASSVYDTQYF.

The V gene is TRBV6-2 or TRBV6-3, the J gene TRBJ2-5, with TRBD2 identical over 9 bases. Trimming at V came to 2 bases and at J to 2 bases, leaving 3 bases not matched to a gene. The V gene's germline CDR1 is MNHEY and CDR2 SVGEGT. This CDR3 comprises 15 residues. The CDR3 DNA follows: TGTGCCAGCAGTTACCGCCTAGCGGGGCAAGAGACCCAGTACTTC. As protein: CASSYRLAGQETQYF.

This chain links TRBV3-1 (or the pseudogene TRBV3-2) with TRBJ2-7; D perhaps matches TRBD2 (6 bases). Germline CDR1 LGHDT, CDR2 YNNKEL (reference sequence). This CDR3 has 13 amino acids. Trimming stripped 0 bases from V and 7 bases from J, with 10 bases between. The chain's CDR3 is CASSQETRSEQYF. In nucleotides, the CDR3 is TGTGCCAGCAGCCAAGAGACTAGGAGTGAGCAGTACTTC.

This clone was seen only once. This sequence joins TRBV19 and TRBJ2-7; 7 nucleotides line up with TRBD1. After removal of 3 bases from V and 6 bases from J, the junction contained 8 bases not matched to a gene. This CDR3 has 14 amino acids. Germline CDR1 is LNHDA and CDR2 is SQIVND (reference sequence). The CDR3 sequence: CASSIDRDRSEQYF. The CDR3, as DNA: TGTGCCAGTAGTATCGACAGGGATAGGTCCGAGCAGTACTTC.

The chain joins TRBV2 to TRBJ2-7; D gene ambiguous. Germline V gives CDR1 SNHLY, CDR2 FYNNEI. This CDR3 has 11 amino acids. The V end lost 3 bases, the J end lost 7 bases, and 7 bases lay between the germline ends. The chain's CDR3 is CASSDIREQYF. The DNA of the CDR3 is TGTGCCAGCAGTGATATCAGGGAGCAGTACTTC.

This rearrangement joins TRBV24-1 to TRBJ2-2, with 9 bases fitting TRBD2. The CDR3 consists of 20 residues. The V gene end was trimmed by 4 bases and the J gene end by 0 bases; junction bases not matched to a gene: 14. CDR1 is KGHDR, CDR2 SFDVKD, per germline. The chain's CDR3 is CATSDPRIAGVSSNTGELFF. CDR3 nucleotide sequence: TGTGCCACCAGTGACCCCCGGATAGCGGGAGTCTCTTCGAACACCGGGGAGCTGTTTTTT.

V usage is TRBV5-6 and J usage is TRBJ2-2; 10 bases agree with TRBD2. The CDR3 is 14 amino acids. With V trimmed by 3 bases and J by 6 bases, 2 bases remained unmatched. In germline, CDR1 is SGHDT, CDR2 YYEEEE. The CDR3 region is CASSSSGGSGELFF. CDR3 nucleotides: TGTGCCAGCAGCTCTAGCGGGGGCTCCGGGGAGCTGTTTTTT.

The chain links TRBV25-1 to TRBJ1-2; 8 bases line up with TRBD1. The V gene's germline CDR1 is MGHDK and CDR2 SYGVNS. J gave up 7 bases and V 4 bases, and 5 bases lay outside the gene matches. The CDR3 has 13 residues. CDR3 in amino acids: CASSAQGAGGYTF. In DNA form, the CDR3 reads TGTGCCAGCAGTGCCCAGGGGGCCGGTGGCTACACCTTC.